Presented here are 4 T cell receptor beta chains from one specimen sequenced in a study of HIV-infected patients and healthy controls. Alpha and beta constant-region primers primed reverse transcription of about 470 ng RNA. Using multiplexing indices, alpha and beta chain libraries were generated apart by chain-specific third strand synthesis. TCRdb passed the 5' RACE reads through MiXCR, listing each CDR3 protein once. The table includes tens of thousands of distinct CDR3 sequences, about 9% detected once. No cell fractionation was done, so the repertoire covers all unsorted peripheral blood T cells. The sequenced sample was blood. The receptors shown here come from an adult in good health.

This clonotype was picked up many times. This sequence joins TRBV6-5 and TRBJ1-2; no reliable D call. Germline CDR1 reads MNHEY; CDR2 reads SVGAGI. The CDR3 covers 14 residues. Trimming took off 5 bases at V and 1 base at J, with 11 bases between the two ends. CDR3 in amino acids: CASSPRALNYGYTF. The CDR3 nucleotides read TGTGCCAGCAGTCCGCGGGCCCTTAACTATGGCTACACCTTC.

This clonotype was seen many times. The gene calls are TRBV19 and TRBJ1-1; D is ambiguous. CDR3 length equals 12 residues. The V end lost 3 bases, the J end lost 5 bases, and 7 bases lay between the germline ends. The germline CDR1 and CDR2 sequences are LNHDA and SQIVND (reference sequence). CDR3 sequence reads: CASSMLGTEAFF. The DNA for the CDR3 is TGTGCCAGTAGTATGTTGGGTACTGAAGCTTTCTTT.

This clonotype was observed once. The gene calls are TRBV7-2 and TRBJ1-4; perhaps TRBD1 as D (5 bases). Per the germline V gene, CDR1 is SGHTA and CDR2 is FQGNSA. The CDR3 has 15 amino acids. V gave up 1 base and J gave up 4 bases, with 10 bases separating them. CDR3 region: CASSLVGDDNEKLFF. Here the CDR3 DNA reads TGTGCCAGCAGCTTAGTGGGGGACGATAATGAAAAACTGTTTTTT.

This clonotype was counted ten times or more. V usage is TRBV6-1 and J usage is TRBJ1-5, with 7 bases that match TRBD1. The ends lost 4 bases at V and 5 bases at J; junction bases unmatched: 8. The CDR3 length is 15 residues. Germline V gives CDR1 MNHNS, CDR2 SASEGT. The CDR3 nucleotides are TGTGCCAGCAGTGCCCGACAGGGTTATGATCAGCCCCAGCATTTT. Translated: CASSARQGYDQPQHF.